This is a list of T cell receptor beta chains from one sample in a study of blood T cells in healthy people across ages. A single record per CDR3 protein comes from TCRdb applying MiXCR to the 5' RACE reads. The sample has more than 1 million distinct CDR3 sequences; under 45% are singletons. Material for sequencing was blood. These receptors were taken from a woman aged 60 to 75 in good health. CDR3s include the opening cysteine and the closing phenylalanine or tryptophan. The D gene is left open where the match is weak. A clone size is listed for some rows: how often the clone was seen (once, few, many), or a class if it is expanded.

TRBJ2-1	TRBV3-1	TRBD2	-	TGTGCCAGCAGCCAAGACCAGAACCGGACTAGCCAACCAAGCTCCTACAATGAGCAGTTCTTC	CASSQDQNRTSQPSSYNEQFF
TRBJ2-5	TRBV6-1	TRBD2	-	TGTGCCAGCAAGGAGGGAGGGCCTGTAGAGACCCAGTACTTC	CASKEGGPVETQYF
TRBJ2-3	TRBV12-3/TRBV12-4	TRBD2	few	TGTGCCAGCAGTTTCTGGTCTAGCGGCTACACAGATACGCAGTATTTT	CASSFWSSGYTDTQYF
TRBJ2-7	TRBV29-1	-	-	TGCAGCGTTGCTCGTCCAGGACCGGGGGCCTACGAGCAGTACTTC	CSVARPGPGAYEQYF
TRBJ2-4	TRBV7-3	TRBD2	few	TGTGCCAGCAGCCAAGGCGGGAGAGGGAACATTCAGTACTTC	CASSQGGRGNIQYF
TRBJ2-7	TRBV29-1	TRBD1	few	TGCAGCGTACAGGGAACAGGGGATTCCTACGAGCAGTACTTC	CSVQGTGDSYEQYF
TRBJ1-2	TRBV6-5	-	-	TGTGCCAGTAGAACGGGATCCACGGATGGCTACACCTTC	CASRTGSTDGYTF
TRBJ2-7	TRBV7-8	TRBD1	many	TGTGCCAGCAGCTTAGAACAGGGGGCGGTCTACGAGCAGTACTTC	CASSLEQGAVYEQYF
TRBJ2-7	TRBV12-3/TRBV12-4	TRBD1	-	TGTGCCAGCAGTCAACGACAGGGGGCGAGTGACGAGCAGTACTTC	CASSQRQGASDEQYF
TRBJ2-3	TRBV27	-	few	TGTGCCAGCAGTGTAGGGTGGACAGATACGCAGTATTTT	CASSVGWTDTQYF
TRBJ2-7	TRBV4-1	-	-	TGCGCCAGCAGCCAAGTTATGGGGGGCGGTGGCTCCTACGAGCAGTACTTC	CASSQVMGGGGSYEQYF
TRBJ2-4	TRBV12-3/TRBV12-4	-	-	TGTGCCAGCAGTTTAGGGTTCTGGGGCTCCAAAAACATTCAGTACTTC	CASSLGFWGSKNIQYF
TRBJ2-7	TRBV5-1	-	-	TGCGCCAGCAGCTTGATGACGAGCGGTCCTCTTTACGAGCAGTACTTC	CASSLMTSGPLYEQYF
TRBJ2-5	TRBV7-9	-	-	TGTGCCAGCAGCTATCAGCGGACCCGGGAGACCCAGTACTTC	CASSYQRTRETQYF
TRBJ1-2	TRBV29-1	-	few	TGCAGCGTTGTGGGTGGCTCAGATTATGGCTACACCTTC	CSVVGGSDYGYTF
TRBJ2-1	TRBV7-8	-	few	TGTGCCAGCAGCCCTACGACTAGACCTTTAGGAGATGAGCAGTTCTTC	CASSPTTRPLGDEQFF